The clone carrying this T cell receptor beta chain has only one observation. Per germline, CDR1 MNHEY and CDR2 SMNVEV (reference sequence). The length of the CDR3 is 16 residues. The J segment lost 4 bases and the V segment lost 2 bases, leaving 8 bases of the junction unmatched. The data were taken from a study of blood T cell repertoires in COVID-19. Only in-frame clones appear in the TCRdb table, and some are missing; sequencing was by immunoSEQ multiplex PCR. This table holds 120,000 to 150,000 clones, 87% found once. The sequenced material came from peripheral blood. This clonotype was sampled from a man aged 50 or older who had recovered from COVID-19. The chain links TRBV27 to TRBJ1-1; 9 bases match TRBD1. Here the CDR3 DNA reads TGTGCCAGCAGTTTAACGGCACGGGACAGGGTCACTGAAGCTTTCTTT. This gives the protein CASSLTARDRVTEAFF.